This TCR beta chain appears in the sequencing data of a study of blood T cell repertoires in COVID-19. At the level of the study: COVID-19 samples collected from the United States, Italy and Spain covered acute and convalescent phases.

The repertoire was sequenced with immunoSEQ multiplex PCR; TCRdb's copy has only in-frame clones and lacks some. The table lists a few hundred thousand clones, approximately 83% of them singletons. Participants reported their clinical history, and cohort assignment relied on those reports. From germline, CDR1 is MGHRA and CDR2 YSYEKL. The CDR3 extends over 19 amino acids. A note on this clone: The junction differs from germline at one of its ends, possibly a read error.

The genes are TRBV4-1 and TRBJ2-6, with 9 bases lining up with TRBD1. The sequence was collected from a woman aged 30 to 39 who had recovered from COVID-19. Sequenced material: PBMCs or T cells enriched from blood (not recorded which). In nucleotides, the CDR3 is TGCGCCCGCAGCCGCCAGGGGACAGGGATGGAAACTGGGGCCAACGTCCTGACTTTC. Protein sequence: CARSRQGTGMETGANVLTF.